The 13 T cell receptor beta chains below come from one sample, sequenced in a study of shared clonotypes between healthy human individuals. This table comes from immunoSEQ multiplex PCR, and its TCRdb copy is limited to in-frame clones, with some not included. The profile shows some 2,500,000 clones, 93% of them singletons. The sample consisted of naive CD4+ T cells from PBMCs. Stated subset: CD45RA+ positively selected. These receptors all stem from a man between 18 and 29 years old in good health. Some clones in this sample may be carry-over from other donors' samples.

The rearrangement links TRBV28 to TRBJ2-7; 7 nucleotides line up with TRBD2. V shed 8 bases and J 2 bases; nucleotides not matched to a gene: 12. CDR3 length: 15 residues. Germline V CDR1 and CDR2: MDHEN, SYDVKM. CDR3 sequence reads: CASCPGGSGPYEQYF. The CDR3 DNA reads TGTGCCAGCTGCCCGGGCGGGAGTGGTCCCTACGAGCAGTACTTC.

The chain joins TRBV28 to TRBJ1-5; D possibly corresponds to TRBD1 (6 bases). Trimming stripped 3 bases from V and 4 bases from J, with 13 bases between. Germline assignment: CDR1 MDHEN and CDR2 SYDVKM. The CDR3 totals 15 residues. The CDR3: CASSLGGAPNQPQHF. The CDR3 region has the DNA TGTGCCAGCAGTTTGGGGGGGGCCCCTAATCAGCCCCAGCATTTT.

This chain joins TRBV9 and TRBJ1-1; 7 bases agree with TRBD1. The germline gives CDR1 SGDLS, CDR2 YYNGEE. CDR3 length: 16 amino acids. J lost 5 bases, V lost 0 bases, and 10 bases had no gene match. The CDR3 DNA reads TGTGCCAGCAGCGTAGTCCCCTACAGGGGATGGACTGAAGCTTTCTTT. It codes for CASSVVPYRGWTEAFF. Supplemented by reference TRBV9 and TRBJ1-1, the full variable domain reads DSGVTQTPKHLITATGQRVTLRCSPRSGDLSVYWYQQSLDQGLQFLIQYYNGEERAKGNILERFSAQQFPDLHSELNLSSLELGDSALYFCASSVVPYRGWTEAFFGQGTRLTVV.

This clone was picked up one time. CDR3: CASSEAGRRGYTF. CDR3 nucleotide sequence: TGTGCCAGCAGTGAAGCGGGTAGACGTGGCTACACCTTC. This rearrangement joins TRBV6-1 to TRBJ1-2; no definite D call. Trimming left V 0 bases short and J 7 bases short, with 9 bases between. Per germline, CDR1 MNHNS and CDR2 SASEGT. The length of the CDR3 is 13 residues.

V and J are TRBV18 and TRBJ1-1; D is undetermined. V lost 6 bases and J lost 0, with 17 bases in between. CDR1 is KGHSH, CDR2 LQKENI, per germline. The CDR3 extends over 16 amino acids. The DNA for the CDR3 is TGTGCCAGCTCTCTGTCTCGGATAGGAATGAACACTGAAGCTTTCTTT. This codes for CASSLSRIGMNTEAFF.

This chain links TRBV7-2 with TRBJ1-2; a possible D gene is TRBD1 (5 bases). This CDR3 contains 17 residues. Germline loops: CDR1 SGHTA, CDR2 FQGNSA. Deletions cut 3 bases from V and 3 bases from J, with 20 bases between. The CDR3 DNA reads TGTGCCAGCAGCTTGACCGGGACCTTCCAAAGGGACTATGGCTACACCTTC. This translates into CASSLTGTFQRDYGYTF.

Concerning this clone itself: Additional DNA sequences in this sample encode the identical CDR3. The V and J genes are TRBV5-1 and TRBJ2-5, with a tentative D call TRBD1 (6 bases). There are 14 residues in the CDR3. Germline CDR1 SGHRS, CDR2 YFSETQ. The ends were cut back, 0 bases at V and 2 bases at J, with 8 bases in the middle. CDR3: CASSLEGVQETQYF. The CDR3 bases are TGCGCCAGCAGCTTGGAGGGGGTACAAGAGACCCAGTACTTC.

V is TRBV30 and J is TRBJ2-7; 11 nucleotides line up with TRBD2. The trim removed 3 bases at V and 0 bases at J, leaving 7 bases unmatched. Germline loops: CDR1 GTSNPN, CDR2 SVGIG (reference sequence). The CDR3 is 16 amino acids. The CDR3 DNA follows: TGTGCCTGGAGAGGTAGAACTAGCGGGAGCTCCTACGAGCAGTACTTC. Protein product: CAWRGRTSGSSYEQYF. Supplemented by reference TRBV30 and TRBJ2-7, the full variable domain reads SQTIHQWPATLVQPVGSPLSLECTVEGTSNPNLYWYRQAAGRGLQLLFYSVGIGQISSEVPQNLSASRPQDRQFILSSKKLLLSDSGFYLCAWRGRTSGSSYEQYFGPGTRLTVT.

This clone showed up just once. The chain recombines TRBV7-9 with TRBJ2-5; TRBD1 or TRBD2 may be the D gene (5 bases each). Looked up from germline, CDR1 is SEHNR and CDR2 is FQNEAQ (reference sequence). Trimming removed 0 bases from V and 2 bases from J, with 7 bases in between. CDR3 length equals 14 residues. The CDR3 DNA reads TGTGCCAGCAGCTTAGCGGGACGGCAAGAGACCCAGTACTTC. Translation gives CASSLAGRQETQYF.

The chain links TRBV28 to TRBJ2-7; the D call may be TRBD1 or TRBD2 (7 bases each). The V gene's germline CDR1 is MDHEN and CDR2 SYDVKM. V was clipped by 3 bases and J by 3 bases, with 18 bases between them. The CDR3 sequence is 16 residues long. The chain's CDR3 is CASSFAGGGGYYEQYF. As DNA, the CDR3 is TGTGCCAGCAGTTTTGCTGGGGGAGGGGGCTACTACGAGCAGTACTTC. Looking up the rest from reference TRBV28 and TRBJ2-7 gives the full variable domain: DVKVTQSSRYLVKRTGEKVFLECVQDMDHENMFWYRQDPGLGLRLIYFSYDVKMKEKGDIPEGYSVSREKKERFSLILESASTNQTSMYLCASSFAGGGGYYEQYFGPGTRLTVT.

The CDR3 protein is CASSFPGVGTEAFF. In DNA, the CDR3 is TGTGCCAGCAGCTTCCCAGGGGTAGGCACTGAAGCTTTCTTT. The chain has TRBV7-9 and TRBJ1-1; TRBD1 is a possible D gene (6 bases). There are 14 residues in the CDR3. The V gene lost 3 bases and the J gene lost 4 bases, with 12 bases spanning the gap. Germline V gene lookup returns CDR1 SEHNR and CDR2 FQNEAQ (reference sequence).

Concerning this clone: Sequence at one end of the junction differs from germline and may be a read error. The chain links TRBV28 to TRBJ1-5; D possibly corresponds to TRBD1 (5 bases). The length of the CDR3 is 15 residues. CDR1 and CDR2 from the germline V gene are MDHEN and SYDVKM. This chain's CDR3 is CASHRGGNSSQPQHF. The CDR3 DNA reads TGTGCCAGCCACCGGGGGGGGAATAGCAGTCAGCCCCAGCATTTT.

This rearrangement joins TRBV6-4 to TRBJ2-2, with D perhaps TRBD1 or TRBD2 (5 bases each). CDR3 length equals 15 residues. Trimming took off 4 bases at V and 3 bases at J, with 12 bases between the two ends. Germline assignment: CDR1 MRHNA and CDR2 SNTAGT. The CDR3: CASSAGPAYTGELFF. CDR3 sequence (DNA): TGTGCCAGCAGTGCGGGACCGGCCTACACCGGGGAGCTGTTTTTT.